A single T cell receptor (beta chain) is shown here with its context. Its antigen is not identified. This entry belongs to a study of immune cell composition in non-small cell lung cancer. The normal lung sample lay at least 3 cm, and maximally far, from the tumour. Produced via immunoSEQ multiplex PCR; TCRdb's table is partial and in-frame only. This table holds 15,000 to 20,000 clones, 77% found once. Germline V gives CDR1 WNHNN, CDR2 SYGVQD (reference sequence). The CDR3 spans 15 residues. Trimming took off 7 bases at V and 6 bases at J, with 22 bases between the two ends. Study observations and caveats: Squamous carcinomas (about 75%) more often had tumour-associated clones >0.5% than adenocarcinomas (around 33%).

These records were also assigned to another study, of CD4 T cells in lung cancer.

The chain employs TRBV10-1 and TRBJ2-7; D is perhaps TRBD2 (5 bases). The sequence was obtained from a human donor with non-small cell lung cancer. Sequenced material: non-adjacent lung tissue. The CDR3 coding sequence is TGCGCCAGCAATCACGCGACGGACTCCGGATGCGAGCAGTACTTC. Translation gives CASNHATDSGCEQYF.